Following are 18 T cell receptor beta chains from one sample sequenced in a study of blood T cell repertoires in COVID-19. Profiling relied on immunoSEQ multiplex PCR, and the TCRdb table lists in-frame clones only, not all of them. The sample lists 75,000 to 80,000 clones, just over 85% occurring once. The sequenced sample was peripheral blood. These TCRs come from a human donor in a cohort sampled during active COVID-19.

The rearrangement joins TRBV5-4 to TRBJ2-1, with 14 nucleotides matching TRBD2. The CDR3 is 16 amino acids. The V gene's germline CDR1 is SGHNT and CDR2 YYREEE (reference sequence). V shed 0 bases, J shed 7 bases, and the junction held 3 bases outside the gene matches. CDR3 in amino acids: CASSLGGLAGVNEQFF. The CDR3 bases are TGTGCCAGCAGCTTGGGGGGACTAGCGGGAGTGAATGAGCAGTTCTTC.

J is TRBJ1-6 and V is TRBV2; the match to TRBD1 covers 10 bases. This CDR3 is 19 amino acids long. The V and J ends lost 5 bases and 0 bases, in that order; junction bases with no gene match: 10. Germline values: CDR1 SNHLY, CDR2 FYNNEI. This CDR3 reads CASSLRQGAFNSYNSPLHF. For the CDR3, the DNA is TGTGCCAGCAGTCTCAGACAGGGGGCATTCAACTCCTATAATTCACCCCTCCACTTT.

The chain combines TRBV7-9 with TRBJ2-2; tentatively, D is TRBD1 (6 bases). The CDR3 has 12 residues. Trimming stripped 5 bases from V and 7 bases from J, with 8 bases between. Germline-derived CDR1 and CDR2 are SEHNR and FQNEAQ (reference sequence). The CDR3 loop reads CASSTGHGELFF. In DNA, the CDR3 is TGTGCCAGCAGCACAGGGCACGGGGAGCTGTTTTTT. The variable domain in full, completed from reference TRBV7-9 and TRBJ2-2, reads DTGVSQNPRHKITKRGQNVTFRCDPISEHNRLYWYRQTLGQGPEFLTYFQNEAQLEKSRLLSDRFSAERPKGSFSTLEIQRTEQGDSAMYLCASSTGHGELFFGEGSRLTVL.

V gene TRBV7-2 combines with J gene TRBJ2-1; the D gene is possibly TRBD2 (5 bases). With 4 bases removed from V and 7 bases from J, the gap between germline ends came to 5 bases. CDR1 is SGHTA and CDR2 is FQGNSA in the germline V gene. The CDR3 extends over 11 amino acids. The CDR3 loop reads CASSSGNEQFF. For the CDR3, the DNA is TGTGCCAGCAGCTCGGGAAATGAGCAGTTCTTC. Supplemented by reference TRBV7-2 and TRBJ2-1, the full variable domain reads GAGVSQSPSNKVTEKGKDVELRCDPISGHTALYWYRQSLGQGLEFLIYFQGNSAPDKSGLPSDRFSAERTGGSVSTLTIQRTQQEDSAVYLCASSSGNEQFFGPGTRLTVL.

This rearrangement joins TRBV5-1 to TRBJ2-3; 11 bases fit TRBD2. The junction had 7 bases not matched to a gene; V was cut back by 6 bases and J by 4 bases. The CDR3 is 15 amino acids. The germline V gene encodes CDR1 SGHRS and CDR2 YFSETQ. The CDR3 sequence is CASTGLAETPDTQYF. The CDR3 DNA reads TGCGCCAGCACGGGACTAGCGGAAACCCCAGATACGCAGTATTTT.

The chain has TRBV19 and TRBJ1-4; TRBD1 is a possible D gene (6 bases). The V end lost 9 bases, the J end lost 6 bases, and 17 bases lay between the germline ends. Germline CDR1 reads LNHDA; CDR2 reads SQIVND (reference sequence). The CDR3 extends over 14 amino acids. The CDR3 is CASQQQGVDEKLFF. The DNA of the CDR3 is TGTGCCAGCCAACAACAGGGTGTAGATGAAAAACTGTTTTTT.

The chain recombines TRBV4-3 with TRBJ2-7; 9 bases are shared with TRBD1. Germline V lookup: CDR1 LGHNA, CDR2 YSLEER. The CDR3 runs to 15 residues. V lost 1 base and J lost 4; bases outside the gene matches: 5. CDR3 bases: TGCGCCAGCAGCCAAGGACCCGGGACAGGGTACGAGCAGTACTTC. It translates to CASSQGPGTGYEQYF.

This chain links TRBV27 with TRBJ1-2; D is unclear. The germline V gene encodes CDR1 MNHEY and CDR2 SMNVEV (reference sequence). Trimming stripped 2 bases from V and 1 base from J, with 14 bases between. CDR3 length: 16 residues. CDR3 DNA: TGTGCCAGCAGTTTAGCCTTTTCTAGGCGTAACTATGGCTACACCTTC. Translated: CASSLAFSRRNYGYTF.

This rearrangement joins TRBV9 to TRBJ1-4; no reliable D call. V lost 4 bases and J lost 10, with 11 bases in between. Germline V lookup: CDR1 SGDLS, CDR2 YYNGEE. The CDR3 is 12 amino acids. The CDR3 loop is CASSTPGGKLFF. CDR3 nucleotides: TGTGCCAGCAGCACACCAGGAGGAAAACTGTTTTTT.

The V gene is TRBV7-6, the J gene TRBJ2-7; 9 bases fit TRBD2. The CDR3 length is 16 residues. V gave up 1 base and J gave up 0 bases; unmatched junction bases: 4. CDR1 SGHVS and CDR2 FNYEAQ come from the germline V gene. The chain's CDR3 is CASSLETSGSSYEQYF. In nucleotides, the CDR3 is TGTGCCAGCAGCTTAGAGACTAGCGGATCCTCCTACGAGCAGTACTTC.

The gene calls are TRBV2 and TRBJ2-7, with a weak D call TRBD1 (6 bases). Trimming pared 3 bases from V and 3 bases from J, leaving 6 bases between. The CDR3 sequence is 12 residues long. CDR1 is SNHLY, CDR2 FYNNEI, per germline. CDR3 nucleotides: TGTGCCAGCAGTGACAGGGGCTACGAGCAGTACTTC. As protein: CASSDRGYEQYF.

The chain carries TRBV19 and TRBJ1-4, with unresolved D. This CDR3 contains 15 residues. V gave up 2 bases and J gave up 4 bases, with 11 bases separating them. Looked up from germline, CDR1 is LNHDA and CDR2 is SQIVND (reference sequence). The CDR3 DNA reads as TGTGCCAGTAGTATAAGACCGGGATATAATGAAAAACTGTTTTTT. Translating it yields CASSIRPGYNEKLFF. The full variable domain, completed using reference TRBV19 and TRBJ1-4, is DGGITQSPKYLFRKEGQNVTLSCEQNLNHDAMYWYRQDPGQGLRLIYYSQIVNDFQKGDIAEGYSVSREKKESFPLTVTSAQKNPTAFYLCASSIRPGYNEKLFFGSGTQLSVL.

The chain carries TRBV5-1 and TRBJ2-1; the match to TRBD2 covers 12 bases. CDR1 SGHRS and CDR2 YFSETQ come from the germline V gene. The V and J ends lost 0 bases and 4 bases, in that order; junction bases with no gene match: 5. The CDR3 is 17 amino acids. The CDR3 spells CASSLVEGLAGYNEQFF. In DNA, the CDR3 is TGCGCCAGCAGCTTGGTGGAGGGACTAGCGGGTTACAATGAGCAGTTCTTC.

The chain has TRBV3-1 (or the pseudogene TRBV3-2) and TRBJ2-2; no firm D call. This CDR3 has 14 residues. Trimming pared 1 base from V and 5 bases from J, leaving 8 bases between. Germline CDR1 LGHDT, CDR2 YNNKEL (reference sequence). For the CDR3, the DNA is TGTGCCAGCAGCCAAGCTCCAGCGACCGGGGAGCTGTTTTTT. This sequence encodes CASSQAPATGELFF.

This clone was seen a handful of times. The V gene is TRBV18, the J gene TRBJ1-1; TRBD1 is a possible D gene (5 bases). With 6 bases removed from V and 1 base from J, the gap between germline ends came to 21 bases. From germline, CDR1 is KGHSH and CDR2 LQKENI. The CDR3 is made up of 17 amino acids. The CDR3 reads CASSRRQSGRENTEAFF. The CDR3, as DNA: TGTGCCAGCTCGCGCCGACAATCAGGGAGGGAGAACACTGAAGCTTTCTTT. Based on the CDR3 plus reference TRBV18 and TRBJ1-1, the full variable domain is NAGVMQNPRHLVRRRGQEARLRCSPMKGHSHVYWYRQLPEEGLKFMVYLQKENIIDESGMPKERFSAEFPKEGPSILRIQQVVRGDSAAYFCASSRRQSGRENTEAFFGQGTRLTVV.

V is TRBV6-6 and J is TRBJ1-2, with D unresolved. The CDR3 is 16 residues long. The germline CDR1 and CDR2 sequences are MNHNY and SVGAGI (reference sequence). The V end lost 7 bases, the J end lost 8 bases, and 26 bases lay between the germline ends. The CDR3 sequence: CASTSLIGVKMGGYTF. The CDR3 coding sequence is TGTGCCAGCACCTCCTTAATCGGGGTAAAGATGGGCGGCTACACCTTC.

V and J are TRBV18 and TRBJ1-1, with D possibly matching TRBD1 (6 bases). Germline assignment: CDR1 KGHSH and CDR2 LQKENI. This CDR3 region has 16 residues. Trimming took 3 bases from V and 4 from J, leaving 18 bases between them. The chain's CDR3 is CASSPQGIQGITEAFF. For the CDR3, the DNA is TGTGCCAGCTCACCCCAGGGGATCCAAGGGATCACTGAAGCTTTCTTT.

This clone was recorded only once. V and J are TRBV5-6 and TRBJ2-3; 10 nucleotides align to TRBD1. Germline V gives CDR1 SGHDT, CDR2 YYEEEE. The V gene end was trimmed by 5 bases and the J gene end by 6 bases; junction bases not matched to a gene: 9. The CDR3 runs to 15 residues. The DNA of the CDR3 is TGTGCCAGCAGACGACAGGGGGCGTCGGCGGATACGCAGTATTTT. It is translated as CASRRQGASADTQYF.